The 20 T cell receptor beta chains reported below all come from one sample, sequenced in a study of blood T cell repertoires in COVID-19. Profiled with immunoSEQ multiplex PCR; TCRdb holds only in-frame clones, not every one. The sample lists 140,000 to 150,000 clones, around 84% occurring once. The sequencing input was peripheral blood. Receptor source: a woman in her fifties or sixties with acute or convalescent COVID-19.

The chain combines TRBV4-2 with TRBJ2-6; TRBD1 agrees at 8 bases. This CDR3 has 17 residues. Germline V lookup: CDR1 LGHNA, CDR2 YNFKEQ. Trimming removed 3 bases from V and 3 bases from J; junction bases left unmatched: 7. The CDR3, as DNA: TGTGCCAGCAGCCACGTTGGACAGGGTGGTGGGGCCAACGTCCTGACTTTC. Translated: CASSHVGQGGGANVLTF.

The CDR3 DNA follows: TGTGCCAGCAGCTTAGAATATTTCGGGAGAGCAGAGACCCAGTACTTC. This translates into CASSLEYFGRAETQYF. The chain combines TRBV7-9 with TRBJ2-5; maybe TRBD2 (6 bases). The V gene lost 1 base and the J gene lost 4 bases, with 16 bases spanning the gap. This CDR3 is built from 16 residues. Per germline, CDR1 SEHNR and CDR2 FQNEAQ (reference sequence).

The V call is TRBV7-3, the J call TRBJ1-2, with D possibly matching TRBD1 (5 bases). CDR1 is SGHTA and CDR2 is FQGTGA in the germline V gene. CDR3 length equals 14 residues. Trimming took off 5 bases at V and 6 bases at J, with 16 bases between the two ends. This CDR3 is CASSEYQGADGYTF. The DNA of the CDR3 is TGTGCCAGCAGCGAGTACCAGGGCGCCGATGGCTACACCTTC. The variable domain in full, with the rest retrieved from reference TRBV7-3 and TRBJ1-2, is GAGVSQTPSNKVTEKGKYVELRCDPISGHTALYWYRQSLGQGPEFLIYFQGTGAADDSGLPNDRFFAVRPEGSVSTLKIQRTERGDSAVYLCASSEYQGADGYTFGSGTRLTVV.

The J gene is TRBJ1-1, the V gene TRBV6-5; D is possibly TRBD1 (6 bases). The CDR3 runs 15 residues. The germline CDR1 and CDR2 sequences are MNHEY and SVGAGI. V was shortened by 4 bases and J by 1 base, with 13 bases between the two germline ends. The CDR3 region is CASSLNRARNTEAFF. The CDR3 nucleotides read TGTGCCAGCAGTTTAAACAGGGCGCGGAACACTGAAGCTTTCTTT.

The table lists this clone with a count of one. DNA for the CDR3: TGTGCCAGTGCCCTGACAGGGAACACTGAAGCTTTCTTT. Residues: CASALTGNTEAFF. V usage is TRBV19 and J usage is TRBJ1-1; possible D gene TRBD1, 6 bases. The CDR3 consists of 13 residues. Trimming cost V 8 bases and J 1 base, with 11 bases left between them. Germline V lookup: CDR1 LNHDA, CDR2 SQIVND (reference sequence).

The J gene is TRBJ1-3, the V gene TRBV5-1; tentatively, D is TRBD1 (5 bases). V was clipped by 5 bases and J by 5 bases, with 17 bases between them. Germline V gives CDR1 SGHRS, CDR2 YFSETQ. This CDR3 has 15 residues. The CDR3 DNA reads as TGCGCCAGCAGGGTTGGAGGGGATATGCGAAACACCATATATTTT. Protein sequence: CASRVGGDMRNTIYF. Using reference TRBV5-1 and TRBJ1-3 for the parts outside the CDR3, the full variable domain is KAGVTQTPRYLIKTRGQQVTLSCSPISGHRSVSWYQQTPGQGLQFLFEYFSETQRNKGNFPGRFSGRQFSNSRSEMNVSTLELGDSALYLCASRVGGDMRNTIYFGEGSWLTVV.

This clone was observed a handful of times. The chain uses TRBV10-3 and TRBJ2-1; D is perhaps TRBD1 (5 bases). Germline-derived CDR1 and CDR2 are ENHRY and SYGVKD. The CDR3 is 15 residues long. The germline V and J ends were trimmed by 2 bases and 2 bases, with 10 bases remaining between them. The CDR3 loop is CAISEDRLTYNEQFF. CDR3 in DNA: TGTGCCATCAGTGAGGACAGATTAACCTACAATGAGCAGTTCTTC.

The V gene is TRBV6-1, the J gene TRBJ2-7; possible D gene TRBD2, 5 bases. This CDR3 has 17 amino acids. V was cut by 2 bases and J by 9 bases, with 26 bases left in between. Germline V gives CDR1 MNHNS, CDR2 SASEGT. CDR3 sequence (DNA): TGTGCCAGCAGTGAATTCACCGTCCCGGACTCCAACGAGAGGCAGTACTTC. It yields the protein CASSEFTVPDSNERQYF.

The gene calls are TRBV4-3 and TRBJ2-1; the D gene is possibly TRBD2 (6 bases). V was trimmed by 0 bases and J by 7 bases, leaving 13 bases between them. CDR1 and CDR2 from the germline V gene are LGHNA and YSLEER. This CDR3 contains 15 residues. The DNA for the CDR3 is TGCGCCAGCAGCCAAGACCCGTTTGGGGGGAATGAGCAGTTCTTC. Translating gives CASSQDPFGGNEQFF.

Written as DNA, the CDR3 is TGTGCCAGCAGTACAAGACGAGACTATCAGCCCCAGCATTTT. Amino acids: CASSTRRDYQPQHF. The V call is TRBV28, the J call TRBJ1-5; D not certain. Germline V lookup: CDR1 MDHEN, CDR2 SYDVKM. The CDR3 spans 14 residues. Trimming took 5 bases from V and 5 from J, leaving 13 bases between them. The full variable domain, its missing parts supplied by reference TRBV28 and TRBJ1-5, is DVKVTQSSRYLVKRTGEKVFLECVQDMDHENMFWYRQDPGLGLRLIYFSYDVKMKEKGDIPEGYSVSREKKERFSLILESASTNQTSMYLCASSTRRDYQPQHFGDGTRLSIL.

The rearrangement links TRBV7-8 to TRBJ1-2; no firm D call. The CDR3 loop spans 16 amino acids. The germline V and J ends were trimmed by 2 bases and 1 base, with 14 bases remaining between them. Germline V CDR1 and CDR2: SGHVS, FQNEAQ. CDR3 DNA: TGTGCCAGCAGCTTAACCGAGAATACAGATAACTATGGCTACACCTTC. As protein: CASSLTENTDNYGYTF.

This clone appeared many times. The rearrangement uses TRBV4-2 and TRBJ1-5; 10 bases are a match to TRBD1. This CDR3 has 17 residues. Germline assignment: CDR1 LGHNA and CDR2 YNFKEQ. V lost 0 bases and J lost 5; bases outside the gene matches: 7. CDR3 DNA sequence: TGTGCCAGCAGCCAAGATGCCTGGGACAGGGGAGATCAGCCCCAGCATTTT. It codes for CASSQDAWDRGDQPQHF.

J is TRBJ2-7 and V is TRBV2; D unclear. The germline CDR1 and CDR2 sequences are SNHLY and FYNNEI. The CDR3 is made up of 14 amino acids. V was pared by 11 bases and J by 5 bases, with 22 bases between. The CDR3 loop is CASRGHLSRNEQYF. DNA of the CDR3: TGTGCCTCCAGAGGTCACCTATCGCGGAACGAGCAGTACTTC.

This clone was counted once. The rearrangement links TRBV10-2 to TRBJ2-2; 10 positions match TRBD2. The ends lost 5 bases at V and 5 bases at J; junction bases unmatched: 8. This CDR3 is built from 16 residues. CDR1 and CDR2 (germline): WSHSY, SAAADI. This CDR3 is CASSSSGGAGTGELFF. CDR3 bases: TGCGCCAGCAGTTCCAGCGGGGGGGCTGGAACCGGGGAGCTGTTTTTT.

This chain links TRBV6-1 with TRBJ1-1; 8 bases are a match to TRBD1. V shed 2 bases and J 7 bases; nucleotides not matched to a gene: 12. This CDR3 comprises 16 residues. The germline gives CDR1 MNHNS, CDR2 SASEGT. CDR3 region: CASSESGTGAAGEAFF. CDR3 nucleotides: TGTGCCAGCAGTGAATCGGGGACAGGAGCCGCTGGTGAAGCTTTCTTT.

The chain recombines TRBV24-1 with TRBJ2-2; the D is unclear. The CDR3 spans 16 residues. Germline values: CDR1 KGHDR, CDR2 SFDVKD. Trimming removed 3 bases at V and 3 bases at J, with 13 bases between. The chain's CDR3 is CATSDGGRGDTGELFF. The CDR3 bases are TGTGCCACCAGTGATGGCGGCAGAGGAGACACCGGGGAGCTGTTTTTT.

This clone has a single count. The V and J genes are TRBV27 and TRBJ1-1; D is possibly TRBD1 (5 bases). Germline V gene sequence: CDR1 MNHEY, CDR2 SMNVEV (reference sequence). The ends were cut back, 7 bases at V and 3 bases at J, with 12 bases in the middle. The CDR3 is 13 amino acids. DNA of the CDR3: TGTGCCAGCATAGCGGGGCAGCACACTGAAGCTTTCTTT. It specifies CASIAGQHTEAFF.

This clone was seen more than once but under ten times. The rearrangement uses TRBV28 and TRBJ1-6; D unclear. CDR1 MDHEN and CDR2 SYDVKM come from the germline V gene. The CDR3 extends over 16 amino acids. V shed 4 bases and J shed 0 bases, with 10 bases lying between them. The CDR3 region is CASSYHSSSYNSPLHF. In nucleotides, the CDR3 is TGTGCCAGCAGTTATCATTCTAGCTCCTATAATTCACCCCTCCACTTT.

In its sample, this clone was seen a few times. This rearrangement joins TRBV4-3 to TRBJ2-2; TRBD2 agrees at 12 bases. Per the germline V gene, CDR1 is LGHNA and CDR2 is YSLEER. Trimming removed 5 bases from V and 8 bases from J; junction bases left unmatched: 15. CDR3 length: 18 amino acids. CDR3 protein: CASSSRTSGALGAGELFF. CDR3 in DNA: TGCGCCAGCAGCTCTCGGACTAGCGGGGCCCTAGGTGCGGGGGAGCTGTTTTTT.

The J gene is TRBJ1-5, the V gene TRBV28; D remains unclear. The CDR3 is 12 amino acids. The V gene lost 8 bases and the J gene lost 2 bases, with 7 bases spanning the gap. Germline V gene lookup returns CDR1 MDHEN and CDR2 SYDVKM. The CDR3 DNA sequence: TGTGCCAGCGTTTCGGGCAATCAGCCCCAGCATTTT. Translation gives CASVSGNQPQHF.